These 32 T cell receptor beta chains share one sample of origin, sequenced in a study of cytomegalovirus exposure and HLA in healthy donors. 13 Jbeta primers and 60 Vbeta primers were used for the PCR. Assay: immunoSEQ multiplex PCR; the TCRdb copy retains only in-frame clones and omits some. This table has 250,000 to 350,000 clones, 70% to 90% appearing once. The sequenced sample was PBMCs. The receptors derive from a woman younger than 35 in good health and CMV-seronegative.

This clone is a singleton in its sample. The chain recombines TRBV6-1 with TRBJ1-5; D is ambiguous. CDR3 length: 13 residues. The V and J ends lost 6 bases and 2 bases respectively, with 8 bases between them. CDR1 and CDR2 (germline): MNHNS, SASEGT. CDR3 protein: CASRSQGNQPQHF. CDR3 in DNA: TGTGCCAGCAGGTCCCAGGGCAATCAGCCCCAGCATTTT.

The chain carries TRBV14 and TRBJ2-7; a weak D match, TRBD1 (6 bases). The germline V and J ends were trimmed by 3 bases and 1 base, with 10 bases remaining between them. The length of the CDR3 is 14 residues. CDR1 SGHDN and CDR2 FVKESK come from the germline V gene. The CDR3 sequence is CASSQGQGSYEQYF. As DNA, the CDR3 is TGTGCCAGCAGCCAGGGCCAGGGGTCCTACGAGCAGTACTTC.

This chain connects TRBV4-1 to TRBJ2-7; D is undetermined. CDR1 and CDR2 (germline): MGHRA, YSYEKL. Trimming stripped 0 bases from V and 8 bases from J, with 11 bases between. The CDR3 has 13 residues. The CDR3: CASSQDPIRQQYF. As DNA, the CDR3 is TGCGCCAGCAGCCAAGATCCTATACGCCAGCAGTACTTC.

This chain links TRBV5-1 with TRBJ1-4, with 8 nucleotides matching TRBD1. CDR3 length: 15 amino acids. Germline trimming cut 4 bases from V and 4 bases from J; bases unmatched to any gene: 6. Germline V lookup: CDR1 SGHRS, CDR2 YFSETQ. The CDR3 loop is CASSGDRGNNEKLFF. The CDR3 nucleotides are TGCGCCAGCAGCGGAGACAGGGGTAATAATGAAAAACTGTTTTTT.

This clone is a singleton in its sample. The chain is built from TRBV2 and TRBJ1-2, with D possibly being TRBD1 (6 bases). Germline V gene sequence: CDR1 SNHLY, CDR2 FYNNEI. The CDR3 runs to 14 residues. The germline V and J ends were trimmed by 7 bases and 0 bases, with 12 bases remaining between them. The CDR3 DNA reads as TGTGCCAGCAACCGACAGGATACTAACTATGGCTACACCTTC. As protein: CASNRQDTNYGYTF.

In this sample, this clone turned up once. V gene TRBV6-5 combines with J gene TRBJ2-7; D is unclear. The CDR3 is 11 amino acids. From germline, CDR1 is MNHEY and CDR2 SVGAGI. The germline V and J ends were trimmed by 6 bases and 7 bases, with 10 bases remaining between them. DNA of the CDR3: TGTGCCAGCAGGAGAGGTGGGGAGCAGTACTTC. Encoded protein: CASRRGGEQYF.

This clone showed up just once. This sequence joins TRBV6-1 and TRBJ1-1, with D uncertain. Germline V CDR1 and CDR2: MNHNS, SASEGT. The CDR3 spans 11 residues. V was cut by 6 bases and J by 1 base, with 3 bases left in between. CDR3 nucleotide sequence: TGTGCCAGCAGCGGGAACACTGAAGCTTTCTTT. Protein product: CASSGNTEAFF.

Written as DNA, the CDR3 is TGTGCCAGCACTCGGGACACTAACTATGGCTACACCTTC. Amino acids: CASTRDTNYGYTF. V usage is TRBV6-5 and J usage is TRBJ1-2, with D perhaps TRBD1 (6 bases). The germline gives CDR1 MNHEY, CDR2 SVGAGI. The CDR3 covers 13 residues. V was clipped by 7 bases and J by 0 bases, with 9 bases between them.

The chain recombines TRBV5-4 with TRBJ2-5; D is uncertain. V lost 0 bases and J 5 bases, leaving 14 bases between the germline ends. The CDR3 consists of 15 residues. Germline V CDR1 and CDR2: SGHNT, YYREEE (reference sequence). This CDR3 is CASSLGAPVAETQYF. The CDR3 DNA reads TGTGCCAGCAGCTTGGGGGCCCCCGTTGCGGAGACCCAGTACTTC.

V and J are TRBV5-6 and TRBJ2-7; perhaps TRBD2 as D (6 bases). Per germline, CDR1 SGHDT and CDR2 YYEEEE. The V end lost 4 bases, the J end lost 2 bases, and 13 bases lay between the germline ends. The CDR3 totals 14 residues. The CDR3 is CASSAGDSPYEQYF. CDR3 in DNA: TGTGCCAGCAGCGCCGGGGACTCACCCTACGAGCAGTACTTC.

This chain links TRBV10-1 with TRBJ2-1; D is unclear. Trimming pared 3 bases from V and 4 bases from J, leaving 16 bases between. Germline V gene data show CDR1 as WNHNN and CDR2 as SYGVQD (reference sequence). The CDR3 is 16 amino acids. The CDR3 DNA sequence: TGCGCCAGCAGTGAATATGGGTTAGGAGATTACAATGAGCAGTTCTTC. Translation gives CASSEYGLGDYNEQFF.

The rearrangement uses TRBV2 and TRBJ2-2; 9 nucleotides agree with TRBD1. Germline V CDR1 and CDR2: SNHLY, FYNNEI. J lost 4 bases, V lost 4 bases, and 7 bases had no gene match. The CDR3 length is 16 residues. The CDR3 loop is CASSVYRGLGTGELFF. The CDR3 DNA follows: TGTGCCAGCAGTGTTTACAGGGGGCTAGGCACCGGGGAGCTGTTTTTT.

To note about this clone: An end of the junction differs from the germline gene, which may be a read error. This rearrangement joins TRBV7-7 to TRBJ2-5, with a weak D call TRBD1 (7 bases). The V gene's germline CDR1 is SSHAT and CDR2 FNYEAQ (reference sequence). This CDR3 has 15 residues. The CDR3 spells CASSLLTGAGETQYF. The CDR3 region has the DNA TGTGCTAGCAGCTTACTAACAGGGGCGGGGGAGACCCAGTACTTC.

For the CDR3, the DNA is TGCGCCAGCAGTGAGTCTCGCGCGGGGGTAGTCGAAGCTTTCTTT. Residues: CASSESRAGVVEAFF. The chain joins TRBV10-1 to TRBJ1-1; tentatively, D is TRBD1 (5 bases). Germline CDR1 is WNHNN and CDR2 is SYGVQD (reference sequence). This CDR3 has 15 residues. V lost 0 bases and J lost 8, with 16 bases in between.

V gene TRBV19 combines with J gene TRBJ1-2; TRBD1 is a possible D gene (5 bases). Trimming left V 5 bases short and J 3 bases short, with 13 bases between. The CDR3 is 14 residues long. Germline V CDR1 and CDR2: LNHDA, SQIVND (reference sequence). The CDR3 reads CASSPRGMDYGYTF. The CDR3 nucleotides read TGTGCCAGTAGTCCCCGGGGGATGGACTATGGCTACACCTTC.

The chain couples TRBV18 to TRBJ2-7; 13 bases line up with TRBD2. Trimming took 3 bases from V and 0 from J; bases not matched to a gene: 8. This CDR3 has 18 amino acids. Germline V gene data show CDR1 as KGHSH and CDR2 as LQKENI. CDR3 protein: CASSPGTSGALSSYEQYF. In DNA form, the CDR3 reads TGTGCCAGCTCACCCGGGACTAGCGGGGCTCTCAGCTCCTACGAGCAGTACTTC. The whole variable domain, remainder taken from reference TRBV18 and TRBJ2-7, is NAGVMQNPRHLVRRRGQEARLRCSPMKGHSHVYWYRQLPEEGLKFMVYLQKENIIDESGMPKERFSAEFPKEGPSILRIQQVVRGDSAAYFCASSPGTSGALSSYEQYFGPGTRLTVT.

The sample holds one count of this clone. V and J are TRBV2 and TRBJ1-2; 9 bases agree with TRBD1. The germline gives CDR1 SNHLY, CDR2 FYNNEI. With 8 bases clipped from V and 12 bases from J, the junction kept 10 bases outside the gene matches. This CDR3 is built from 12 residues. The CDR3 is CASRGQGSSDTF. The CDR3 DNA sequence: TGTGCCAGCCGGGGACAGGGTTCCTCGGACACCTTC. Based on the CDR3 plus reference TRBV2 and TRBJ1-2, the full variable domain is EPEVTQTPSHQVTQMGQEVILRCVPISNHLYFYWYRQILGQKVEFLVSFYNNEISEKSEIFDDQFSVERPDGSNFTLKIRSTKLEDSAMYFCASRGQGSSDTFGSGTRLTVV.

The chain employs TRBV13 and TRBJ2-1; 7 bases line up with TRBD2. Germline CDR1 is PRHDT and CDR2 is FYEKMQ (reference sequence). The CDR3 covers 16 residues. Unmatched junction bases numbered 9, after V lost 7 bases and J lost 0 bases. CDR3 coding DNA: TGTGCCAGCAACAAAGACGGGGGGAGCTCCTACAATGAGCAGTTCTTC. It translates to CASNKDGGSSYNEQFF.

The CDR3, as DNA: TGTGCCAGCCGGACTAGCGGGGGCCACTCCTACGAGCAGTACTTC. Encoded protein: CASRTSGGHSYEQYF. The chain carries TRBV6-5 and TRBJ2-7, with 13 bases that match TRBD2. V was pared by 8 bases and J by 0 bases, with 4 bases of the junction left unmatched. This CDR3 is built from 15 residues. Germline V gene data show CDR1 as MNHEY and CDR2 as SVGAGI.

The table lists this clone with a count of one. Other DNA sequences in the same sample also yield this CDR3. This chain uses TRBV5-1 with TRBJ2-4, with 7 positions matching TRBD2. Germline values: CDR1 SGHRS, CDR2 YFSETQ. The CDR3 contains 15 residues. V trimming: 1 base; J trimming: 7 bases; junction bases outside the gene matches: 8. The CDR3 reads CASSLNVGGGNIQYF. In nucleotides, the CDR3 is TGCGCCAGCAGCTTGAATGTCGGGGGAGGGAACATTCAGTACTTC.

This sequence joins TRBV29-1 and TRBJ1-2; D is possibly TRBD1 (6 bases). Germline assignment: CDR1 SQVTM and CDR2 ANQGSEA. The V gene lost 5 bases and the J gene lost 3 bases, with 10 bases spanning the gap. This CDR3 comprises 12 residues. In DNA, the CDR3 is TGCAGCGTTAACAGGGAGCACTATGGCTACACCTTC. This translates into CSVNREHYGYTF.

The chain recombines TRBV2 with TRBJ2-7; 9 positions match TRBD1. V dropped 7 bases and J dropped 5; count of bases not matched to a gene: 9. The CDR3 length is 14 residues. Germline CDR1 reads SNHLY; CDR2 reads FYNNEI. The CDR3 DNA sequence: TGTGCCAGCACCGGGACAGGGAGGGGGAACGAGCAGTACTTC. This translates into CASTGTGRGNEQYF.

This chain connects TRBV4-2 to TRBJ1-2, with unresolved D. Trimming took off 1 base at V and 6 bases at J, with 9 bases between the two ends. Germline loops: CDR1 LGHNA, CDR2 YNFKEQ. CDR3 length: 13 residues. CDR3 sequence reads: CASSQALGNGYTF. In DNA form, the CDR3 reads TGTGCCAGCAGCCAAGCTCTCGGGAATGGCTACACCTTC.

This clone was found a few times. The rearrangement joins TRBV7-8 to TRBJ2-7; D possibly corresponds to TRBD1 (6 bases). V was pared by 5 bases and J by 0 bases, with 17 bases between. The CDR3 is made up of 16 amino acids. CDR1 and CDR2 from the germline V gene are SGHVS and FQNEAQ. The CDR3 DNA follows: TGTGCCAGCAGCCCCCGGGGCAGGGGAGTCTCCTACGAGCAGTACTTC. This gives the protein CASSPRGRGVSYEQYF.

The chain has TRBV4-2 and TRBJ1-1, with D perhaps matching TRBD1 (6 bases). Trimming left V 0 bases short and J 7 bases short, with 18 bases between. The CDR3 totals 16 residues. The germline V gene has CDR1 LGHNA and CDR2 YNFKEQ. The CDR3 nucleotides read TGTGCCAGCAGCCAAGAACAGGGAGGGGATTACAGTGAAGCTTTCTTT. Its protein product is CASSQEQGGDYSEAFF.

The V call is TRBV5-1, the J call TRBJ2-5, with 7 bases lining up with TRBD2. Germline CDR1 SGHRS, CDR2 YFSETQ. The ends lost 0 bases at V and 3 bases at J; junction bases unmatched: 5. The CDR3 contains 15 residues. CDR3 in DNA: TGCGCCAGCAGCTTGGATGCTAGCGGCGAAGAGACCCAGTACTTC. This gives the protein CASSLDASGEETQYF.

The table lists this clone with a few counts. The chain has TRBV10-3 and TRBJ2-3; 8 nucleotides match TRBD2. The J segment lost 1 base and the V segment lost 0 bases, leaving 3 bases of the junction unmatched. Germline V gene lookup returns CDR1 ENHRY and CDR2 SYGVKD. This CDR3 spans 16 amino acids. The DNA for the CDR3 is TGTGCCATCAGTGAGTCTAGCGGGGCGGGCACAGATACGCAGTATTTT. It yields the protein CAISESSGAGTDTQYF.

This chain uses TRBV14 with TRBJ2-1, with TRBD1 matching over 9 bases. The CDR3 is 16 residues long. With 1 base clipped from V and 4 bases from J, the junction kept 5 bases outside the gene matches. Germline-derived CDR1 and CDR2 are SGHDN and FVKESK. The CDR3 DNA reads TGTGCCAGCAGCCAAGGGGGACAGGGCTTATACAATGAGCAGTTCTTC. This encodes CASSQGGQGLYNEQFF.

Only a few counts were recorded for this clone. This CDR3 is also generated by other DNA sequences in the sample. The V gene is TRBV18, the J gene TRBJ1-6; 7 nucleotides align to TRBD1. The CDR3 consists of 17 residues. CDR1 is KGHSH and CDR2 is LQKENI in the germline V gene. The ends lost 6 bases at V and 0 bases at J; junction bases unmatched: 8. The CDR3 spells CASSPDRVSSYNSPLHF. The CDR3 DNA reads as TGTGCCAGCTCCCCCGACAGGGTGAGCTCCTATAATTCACCCCTCCACTTT.

This rearrangement joins TRBV4-1 to TRBJ1-2, with no clear D. Germline loops: CDR1 MGHRA, CDR2 YSYEKL. This CDR3 is built from 17 residues. V was clipped by 4 bases and J by 7 bases, with 25 bases between them. The CDR3 reads CASSRTLLGGGMGGYTF. CDR3 nucleotide sequence: TGCGCCAGCAGCCGAACCCTCCTTGGTGGAGGGATGGGTGGCTACACCTTC.

V and J are TRBV4-2 and TRBJ1-1; no firm D call. CDR1 and CDR2 from the germline V gene are LGHNA and YNFKEQ. The CDR3 length is 16 residues. The V gene lost 0 bases and the J gene lost 0 bases, with 11 bases spanning the gap. CDR3: CASSQDYGAMNTEAFF. The DNA of the CDR3 is TGTGCCAGCAGCCAAGATTACGGTGCCATGAACACTGAAGCTTTCTTT.

The chain employs TRBV7-9 and TRBJ2-3, with 9 bases fitting TRBD1. The junction had 4 bases not matched to a gene; V was cut back by 5 bases and J by 4 bases. Germline loops: CDR1 SEHNR, CDR2 FQNEAQ (reference sequence). This CDR3 is 14 amino acids long. CDR3 protein: CASSTRQGADTQYF. The CDR3 DNA follows: TGTGCCAGCAGCACTAGACAGGGGGCAGATACGCAGTATTTT.